This T cell receptor (beta chain) was retrieved from a study of blood T cell repertoires in COVID-19. Across the study: PBMCs, B-cell-depleted T cells, or T cells provided the cDNA or gDNA that made up the material.

In the original workflow: Amplified reference gene primers provided the basis for estimating nucleated cell counts. The table came from immunoSEQ multiplex PCR; TCRdb's copy has only in-frame clones and leaves some out. The V and J calls and clone size are taken from that table; D and trimming were inferred from the DNA. The sample gives 400,000 to 550,000 clones, around nine tenths of which show up once; 4% to 5.5% is in the top ten. The CDR3 is made up of 13 amino acids. The germline gives CDR1 SNHLY, CDR2 FYNNEI. Trimming removed 3 bases at V and 9 bases at J, with 11 bases between. Sequencing input: peripheral blood. This sequence originates from a woman younger than 45 with acute or convalescent COVID-19. The chain employs TRBV2 and TRBJ2-2; D is perhaps TRBD2 (6 bases). For the CDR3, the DNA is TGTGCCAGCAGTGACTCCGGGGGATGGGAGCTGTTTTTT. This gives the protein CASSDSGGWELFF.